This T cell receptor beta chain is from a study of T cells in Graves' hyperthyroidism and ophthalmopathy. Findings of the study overall: Progression to ophthalmopathy was predicted a median of roughly 6.8 months early.

There are 13 residues in the CDR3. Germline loops: CDR1 DFQATT, CDR2 SNEGSKA (reference sequence). RNA transcripts were the template for amplifying TCR beta CDR3 regions. Initially, a first-round RT-PCR of the TCR CDR3 employed the HTBI primer set. TCRdb re-analysed the multiplex PCR reads in MiXCR, keeping a single row per CDR3 protein. The data show 130,000 or so distinct CDR3 sequences, less than 25% seen once. Lactation, pregnancy, other autoimmune disease or uncontrolled infection led to exclusion of patients. This clonotype was counted at least ten times. Its specificity is not known. The junction differs from germline at one of its ends, possibly a read error.

The sample consisted of blood. The chain combines TRBV20-1 with TRBJ2-5; possible D gene TRBD1, 6 bases. This TCR derives from a woman aged 50 to 60 with Graves' hyperthyroidism that later progressed to Graves' ophthalmopathy. CDR3 sequence (DNA): TGCAGTGCTAGTCTGACAGGTCAAGAGGCCCAGTACTTC. Translating gives CSASLTGQEAQYF.